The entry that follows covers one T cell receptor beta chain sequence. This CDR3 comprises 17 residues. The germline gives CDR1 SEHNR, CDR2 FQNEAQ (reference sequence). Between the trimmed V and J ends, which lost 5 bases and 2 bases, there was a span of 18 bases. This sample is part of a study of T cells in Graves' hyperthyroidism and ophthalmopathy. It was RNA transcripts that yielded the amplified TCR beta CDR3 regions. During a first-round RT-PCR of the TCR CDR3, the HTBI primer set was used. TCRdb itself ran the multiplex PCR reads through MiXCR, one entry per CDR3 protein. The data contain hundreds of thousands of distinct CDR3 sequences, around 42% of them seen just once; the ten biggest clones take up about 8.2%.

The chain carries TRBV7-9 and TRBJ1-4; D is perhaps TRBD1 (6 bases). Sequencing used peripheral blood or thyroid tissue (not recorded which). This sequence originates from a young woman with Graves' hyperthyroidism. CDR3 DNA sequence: TGTGCCAGCAGCGAAGTATATTGGGGGGCTACTAATGAAAAACTGTTTTTT. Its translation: CASSEVYWGATNEKLFF.